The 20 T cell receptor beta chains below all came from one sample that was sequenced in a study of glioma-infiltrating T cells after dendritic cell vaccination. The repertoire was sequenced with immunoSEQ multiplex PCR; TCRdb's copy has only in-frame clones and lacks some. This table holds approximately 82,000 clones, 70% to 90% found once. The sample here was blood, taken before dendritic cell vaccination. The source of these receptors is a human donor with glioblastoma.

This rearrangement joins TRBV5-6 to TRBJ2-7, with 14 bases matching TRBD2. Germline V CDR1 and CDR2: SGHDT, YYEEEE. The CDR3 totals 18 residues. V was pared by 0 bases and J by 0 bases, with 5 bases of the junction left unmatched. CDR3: CASSLGLAGGPSSYEQYF. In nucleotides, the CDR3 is TGTGCCAGCAGCTTGGGACTAGCGGGGGGGCCAAGCTCCTACGAGCAGTACTTC.

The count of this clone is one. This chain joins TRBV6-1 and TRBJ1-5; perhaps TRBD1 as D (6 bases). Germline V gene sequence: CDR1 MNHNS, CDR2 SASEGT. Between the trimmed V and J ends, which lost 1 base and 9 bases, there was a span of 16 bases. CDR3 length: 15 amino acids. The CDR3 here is CASSEGAGGGAPQHF. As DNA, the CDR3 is TGTGCCAGCAGTGAAGGGGCGGGAGGGGGTGCGCCCCAGCATTTT.

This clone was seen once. This chain's CDR3 is CASSQTGTIKNIQYF. The CDR3, as DNA: TGCGCCAGCAGTCAAACCGGGACTATAAAAAACATTCAGTACTTC. The chain combines TRBV23-1 with TRBJ2-4; 7 positions match TRBD2. TRBV23-1 is an ORF; its function is uncertain. Losses at the gene ends were 2 bases for V and 4 bases for J; bases not matched to a gene: 5. This CDR3 spans 15 amino acids.

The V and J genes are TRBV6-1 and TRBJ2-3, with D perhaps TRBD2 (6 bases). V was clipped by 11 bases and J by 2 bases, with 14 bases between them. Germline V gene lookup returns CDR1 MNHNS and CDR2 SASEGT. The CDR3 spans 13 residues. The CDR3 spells CARRRAVTDTQYF. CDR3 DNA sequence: TGTGCCCGGAGGAGGGCAGTCACAGATACGCAGTATTTT.

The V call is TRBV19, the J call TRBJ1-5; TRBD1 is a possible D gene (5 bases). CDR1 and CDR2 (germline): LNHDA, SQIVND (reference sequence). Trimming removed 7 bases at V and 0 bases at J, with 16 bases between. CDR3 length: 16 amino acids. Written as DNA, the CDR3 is TGTGCCAGTAAGGCCGACGGGGGATCTAGCAATCAGCCCCAGCATTTT. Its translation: CASKADGGSSNQPQHF.

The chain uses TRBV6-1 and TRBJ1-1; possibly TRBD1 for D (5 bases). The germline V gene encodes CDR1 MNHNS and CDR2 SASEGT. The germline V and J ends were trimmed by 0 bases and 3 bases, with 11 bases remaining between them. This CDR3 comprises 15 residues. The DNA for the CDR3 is TGTGCCAGCAGTGAAGCGGTTCGGGGGGACACTGAAGCTTTCTTT. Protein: CASSEAVRGDTEAFF.

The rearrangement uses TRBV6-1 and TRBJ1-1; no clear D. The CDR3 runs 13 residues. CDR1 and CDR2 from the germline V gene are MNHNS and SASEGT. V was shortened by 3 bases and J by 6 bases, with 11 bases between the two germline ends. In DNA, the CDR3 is TGTGCCAGCAGTGATACCGGGGTAGCTGAAGCTTTCTTT. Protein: CASSDTGVAEAFF.

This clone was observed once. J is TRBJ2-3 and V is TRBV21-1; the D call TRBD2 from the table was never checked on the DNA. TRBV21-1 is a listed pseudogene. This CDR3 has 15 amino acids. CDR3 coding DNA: TGTGCCAGCAGCAAAGTAGCGGGAAGCACAGATACGCAGTATTTT. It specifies CASSKVAGSTDTQYF.

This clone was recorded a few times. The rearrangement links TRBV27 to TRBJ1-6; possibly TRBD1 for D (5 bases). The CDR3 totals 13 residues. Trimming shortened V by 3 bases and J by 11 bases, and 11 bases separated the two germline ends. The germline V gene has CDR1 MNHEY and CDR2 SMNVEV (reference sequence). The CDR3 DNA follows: TGTGCCAGCAGTTTGGGGCCTCTTACACCCCTCCACTTT. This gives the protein CASSLGPLTPLHF.

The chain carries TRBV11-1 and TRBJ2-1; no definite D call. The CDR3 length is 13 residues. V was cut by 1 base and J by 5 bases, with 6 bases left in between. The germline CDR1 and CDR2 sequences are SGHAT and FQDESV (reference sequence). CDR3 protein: CASSLVSDNEQFF. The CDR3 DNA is TGTGCCAGCAGCTTAGTCAGCGACAATGAGCAGTTCTTC.

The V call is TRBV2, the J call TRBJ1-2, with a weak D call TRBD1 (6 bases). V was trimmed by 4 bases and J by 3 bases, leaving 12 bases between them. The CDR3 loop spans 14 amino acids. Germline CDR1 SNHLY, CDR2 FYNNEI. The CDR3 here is CASSATGIDYGYTF. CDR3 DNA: TGTGCCAGCAGTGCAACAGGGATTGACTATGGCTACACCTTC. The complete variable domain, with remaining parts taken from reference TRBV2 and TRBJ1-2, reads EPEVTQTPSHQVTQMGQEVILRCVPISNHLYFYWYRQILGQKVEFLVSFYNNEISEKSEIFDDQFSVERPDGSNFTLKIRSTKLEDSAMYFCASSATGIDYGYTFGSGTRLTVV.

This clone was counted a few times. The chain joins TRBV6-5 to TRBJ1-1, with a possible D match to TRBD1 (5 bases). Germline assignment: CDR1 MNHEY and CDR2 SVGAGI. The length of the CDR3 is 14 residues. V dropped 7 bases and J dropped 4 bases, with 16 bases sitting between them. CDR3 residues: CASTGAVKGTEAFF. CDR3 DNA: TGTGCCAGCACTGGGGCCGTAAAGGGCACTGAAGCTTTCTTT.

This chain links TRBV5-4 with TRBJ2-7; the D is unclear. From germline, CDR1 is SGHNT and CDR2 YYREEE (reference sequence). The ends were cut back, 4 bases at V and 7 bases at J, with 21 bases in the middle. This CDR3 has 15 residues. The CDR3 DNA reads TGTGCCAGCAGCCTGGACCTTACCCCAAATCGGGAGCAGTACTTC. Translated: CASSLDLTPNREQYF.

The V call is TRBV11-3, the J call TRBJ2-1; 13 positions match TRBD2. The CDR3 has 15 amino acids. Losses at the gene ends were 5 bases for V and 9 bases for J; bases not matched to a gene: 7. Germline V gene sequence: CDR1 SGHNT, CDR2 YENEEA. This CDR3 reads CASSPGLAGQTEQFF. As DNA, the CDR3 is TGTGCCAGCAGCCCGGGACTAGCGGGACAGACTGAGCAGTTCTTC.

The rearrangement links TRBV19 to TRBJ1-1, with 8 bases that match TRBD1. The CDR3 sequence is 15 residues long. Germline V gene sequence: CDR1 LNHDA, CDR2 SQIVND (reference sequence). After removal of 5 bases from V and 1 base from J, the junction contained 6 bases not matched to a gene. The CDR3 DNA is TGTGCCAGTAGTCCAGGACAGGGCTGGAACACTGAAGCTTTCTTT. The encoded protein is CASSPGQGWNTEAFF.

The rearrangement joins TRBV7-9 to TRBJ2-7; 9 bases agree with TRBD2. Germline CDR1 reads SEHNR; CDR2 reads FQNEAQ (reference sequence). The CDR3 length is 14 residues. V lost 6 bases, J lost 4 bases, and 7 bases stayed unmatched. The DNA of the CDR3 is TGTGCCAGCAGTCAAGGTAGCGGGAGATACGAGCAGTACTTC. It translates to CASSQGSGRYEQYF.

This CDR3 reads CASSPRQPPNTEAFF. The CDR3 DNA follows: TGTGCCAGCAGTCCGAGACAGCCTCCGAACACTGAAGCTTTCTTT. This sequence joins TRBV6-1 and TRBJ1-1; TRBD1 might be the D (5 bases). V gave up 5 bases and J gave up 1 base, with 14 bases separating them. This CDR3 contains 15 residues. The germline V gene has CDR1 MNHNS and CDR2 SASEGT.

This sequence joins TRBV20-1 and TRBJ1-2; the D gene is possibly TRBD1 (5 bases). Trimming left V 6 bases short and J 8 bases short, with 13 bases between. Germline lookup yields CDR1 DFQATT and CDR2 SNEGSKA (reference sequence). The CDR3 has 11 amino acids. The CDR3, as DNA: TGCAGTGCGGCCGGTGGGGGGGGCTACACCTTC. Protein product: CSAAGGGGYTF.

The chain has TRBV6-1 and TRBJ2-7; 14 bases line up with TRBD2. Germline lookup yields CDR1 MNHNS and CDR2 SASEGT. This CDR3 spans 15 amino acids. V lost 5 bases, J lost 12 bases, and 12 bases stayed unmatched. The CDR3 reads CASSLYPGLAGEVYF. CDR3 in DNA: TGTGCCAGCAGTTTATACCCGGGACTAGCGGGAGAGGTGTACTTC.

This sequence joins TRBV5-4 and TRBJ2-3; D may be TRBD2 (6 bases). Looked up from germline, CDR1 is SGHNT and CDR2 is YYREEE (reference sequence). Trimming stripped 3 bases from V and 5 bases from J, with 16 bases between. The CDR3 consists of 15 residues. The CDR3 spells CASSSRRVGGDTQYF. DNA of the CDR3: TGTGCCAGCAGCTCCAGGAGGGTCGGGGGAGATACGCAGTATTTT.